This T cell receptor (beta chain) originates from a study of cytomegalovirus exposure and HLA in healthy donors. Across the study: Caucasian-associated ancestry cluster membership applied to over 80% of some 400 genotyped donors. Overall study findings and caveats: Relative to the roughly 700-donor mean, N-insertions were reportedly fewer in an Asian-associated ancestry cluster in a later analysis. Later analysis associated a missense DCLRE1C variant with TCR beta V- and J-gene trimming.

Germline CDR1 reads MNHEY; CDR2 reads SVGAGI. The CDR3 covers 14 residues. Primers: 60 Vbeta forward and 13 Jbeta reverse. Only in-frame clones appear in the TCRdb table, and some are missing; sequencing was by immunoSEQ multiplex PCR. The table lists about 250,000 clones, roughly 91% of them singletons. Each of the donors was a healthy bone marrow donor. Comment on this clone: Its antigen remains unidentified. A junction boundary mismatches the germline segment, possibly from a read error.

The clonotype was recovered from a girl aged 2 to 9 in good health and CMV-seronegative. This sequence joins TRBV6-5 and TRBJ2-7; 7 bases are shared with TRBD1. The sequencing input was PBMCs. CDR3 protein: CASGYRGLYYEQYF. The CDR3 nucleotides are TGTGCCAGCGGTTACAGGGGCTTGTACTACGAGCAGTACTTC.